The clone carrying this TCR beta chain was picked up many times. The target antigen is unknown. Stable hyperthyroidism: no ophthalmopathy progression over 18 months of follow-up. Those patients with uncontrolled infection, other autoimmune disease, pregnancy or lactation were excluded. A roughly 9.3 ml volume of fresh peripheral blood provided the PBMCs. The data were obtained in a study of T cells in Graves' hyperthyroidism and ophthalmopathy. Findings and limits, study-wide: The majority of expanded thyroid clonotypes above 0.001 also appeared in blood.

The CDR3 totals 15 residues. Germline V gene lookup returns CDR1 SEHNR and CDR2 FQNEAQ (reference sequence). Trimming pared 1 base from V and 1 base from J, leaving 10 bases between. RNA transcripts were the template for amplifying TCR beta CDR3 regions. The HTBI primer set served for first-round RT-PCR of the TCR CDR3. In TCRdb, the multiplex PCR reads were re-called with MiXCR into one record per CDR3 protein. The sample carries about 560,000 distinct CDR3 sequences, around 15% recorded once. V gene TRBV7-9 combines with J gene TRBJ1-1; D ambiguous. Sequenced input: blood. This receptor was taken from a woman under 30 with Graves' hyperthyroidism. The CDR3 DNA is TGTGCCAGCAGCTTAGTAGGCAGGTCGAACACTGAAGCTTTCTTT. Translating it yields CASSLVGRSNTEAFF. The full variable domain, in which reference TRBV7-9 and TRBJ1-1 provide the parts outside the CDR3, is DTGVSQNPRHKITKRGQNVTFRCDPISEHNRLYWYRQTLGQGPEFLTYFQNEAQLEKSRLLSDRFSAERPKGSFSTLEIQRTEQGDSAMYLCASSLVGRSNTEAFFGQGTRLTVV.